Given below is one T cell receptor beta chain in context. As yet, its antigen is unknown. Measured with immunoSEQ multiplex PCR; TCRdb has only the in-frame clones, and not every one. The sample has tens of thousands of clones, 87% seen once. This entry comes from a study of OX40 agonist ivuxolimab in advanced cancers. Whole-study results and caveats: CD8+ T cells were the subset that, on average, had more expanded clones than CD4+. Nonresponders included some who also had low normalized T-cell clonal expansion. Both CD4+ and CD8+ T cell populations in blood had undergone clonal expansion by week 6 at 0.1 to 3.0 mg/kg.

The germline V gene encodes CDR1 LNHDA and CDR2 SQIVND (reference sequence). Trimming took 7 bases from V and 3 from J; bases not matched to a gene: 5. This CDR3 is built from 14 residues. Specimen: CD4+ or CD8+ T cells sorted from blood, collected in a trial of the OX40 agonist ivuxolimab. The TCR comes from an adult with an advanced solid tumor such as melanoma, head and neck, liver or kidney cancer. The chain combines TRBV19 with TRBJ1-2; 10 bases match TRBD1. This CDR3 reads CASNDRGRDYGYTF. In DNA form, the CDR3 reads TGTGCCAGTAACGACAGGGGGCGCGACTATGGCTACACCTTC.